The clone carrying this T cell receptor beta chain was found a few times. Between the trimmed V and J ends, which lost 5 bases and 3 bases, there was a span of 14 bases. The CDR3 has 14 residues. From germline, CDR1 is MNHNY and CDR2 SVGAGI (reference sequence). This sample was taken from a study of blood T cell repertoires in COVID-19. Patients in Seattle were enrolled during active infection, then followed longitudinally. Repertoires were generated with immunoSEQ multiplex PCR, while TCRdb's copy carries only in-frame clones and drops some. The sample includes roughly 260,000 clones, more than 90% of them seen just once.

The chain uses TRBV6-6 and TRBJ2-7; D is uncertain. The origin of this receptor is a person aged 18-35 years with COVID-19, enrolled during active disease. The source material was peripheral blood. The DNA of the CDR3 is TGTGCCAGCAGTCCGCCCTGGTCGGTCTACGAGCAGTACTTC. Translated: CASSPPWSVYEQYF.